This TCR delta chain is drawn from a study of gamma-delta T cells after stem cell transplantation. Note on this clone: A single base separates this from a much larger clone, so it may be a read error. Other DNA sequences from this sample encode an identical CDR3 as well.

This CDR3 region has 20 residues. Losses at the gene ends were 2 bases for V and 2 bases for J; bases not matched to a gene: 9. Germline CDR1 and CDR2: GEAIGNYY and EKD. TCRdb processed the RT-PCR reads again with the CATT caller. Found here are around 10,000 delta-chain clones, 1.3% of them singletons; the top ten hold around a tenth. Material: gamma-delta T cells. The receptor was isolated from a human donor. It is not recorded whose cells these are; they may come from a transplant donor. The rearrangement uses TRDV2 and TRDJ3, with 12 bases lining up with TRDD3. The CDR3 reads CACDKILLGDTTWDTRQMFF. The CDR3 DNA reads as TGTGCCTGTGACAAGATTTTACTGGGGGATACAACCTGGGACACCCGACAGATGTTTTTC.